This TCR beta chain was identified during a study of OX40 agonist ivuxolimab in advanced cancers. The CDR3 is 14 amino acids. The germline CDR1 and CDR2 sequences are SGHRS and YFSETQ. The germline V and J ends were trimmed by 5 bases and 3 bases, with 13 bases remaining between them. The table came from immunoSEQ multiplex PCR; TCRdb's copy has only in-frame clones and leaves some out. Of more than 80,000 clones listed, roughly 87% are singletons. As for this clone: Its antigen is not known.

Study-wide results and caveats: Expanded clones were, on average, more numerous among CD8+ T cells than CD4+.

The chain employs TRBV5-1 and TRBJ2-3; a possible D gene is TRBD1 (6 bases). The receptor was isolated from an adult with an advanced solid tumor such as melanoma, head and neck, liver or kidney cancer. Material: CD4+ or CD8+ T cells sorted from blood, obtained in a trial of the OX40 agonist ivuxolimab. In DNA form, the CDR3 reads TGCGCCAGCAGATCATACACAGGGACAGATACGCAGTATTTT. Its translation: CASRSYTGTDTQYF.